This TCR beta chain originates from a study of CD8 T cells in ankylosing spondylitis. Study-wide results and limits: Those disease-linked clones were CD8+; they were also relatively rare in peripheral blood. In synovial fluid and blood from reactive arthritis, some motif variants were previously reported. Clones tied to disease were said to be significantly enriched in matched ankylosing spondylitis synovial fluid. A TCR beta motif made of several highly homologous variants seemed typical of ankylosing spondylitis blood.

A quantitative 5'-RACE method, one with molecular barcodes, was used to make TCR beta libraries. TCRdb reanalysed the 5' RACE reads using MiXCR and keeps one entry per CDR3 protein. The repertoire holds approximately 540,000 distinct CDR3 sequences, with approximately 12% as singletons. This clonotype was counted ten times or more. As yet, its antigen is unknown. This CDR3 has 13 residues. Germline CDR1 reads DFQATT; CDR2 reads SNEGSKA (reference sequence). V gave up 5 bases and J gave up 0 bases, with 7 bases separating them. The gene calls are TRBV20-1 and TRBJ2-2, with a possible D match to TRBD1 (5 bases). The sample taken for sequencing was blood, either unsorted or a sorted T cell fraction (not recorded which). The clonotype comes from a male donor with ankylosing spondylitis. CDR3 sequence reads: CSAWGPNTGELFF. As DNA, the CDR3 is TGCAGTGCTTGGGGCCCGAACACCGGGGAGCTGTTTTTT.